This T cell receptor (beta chain) was sequenced during a study of T cell repertoires in cytomegalovirus infection. This clonotype was found many times. What it binds is unknown. CDR1 is SGHTA, CDR2 FQGNSA, per germline. The CDR3 runs to 14 residues. Trimming took 5 bases from V and 3 from J; bases not matched to a gene: 4. TCRdb analysed the reads with MiXCR anew, one entry per CDR3 protein. This sample yields about 900,000 distinct CDR3 sequences, of which around 32% are seen a single time; around an eighth belongs to the top ten. The chain carries TRBV7-2 and TRBJ1-2, with 9 bases lining up with TRBD1. The material sequenced was cultured CD8+ T cells from PBMCs, taken from culture after CMV antigen stimulation. The receptor comes from a human donor in good health (CMV status not recorded). Some clones in this sample may be carry-over from other donors' samples. CDR3 protein: CASSPQGAHYGYTF. The CDR3 region has the DNA TGTGCCAGCAGCCCACAGGGGGCTCACTATGGCTACACCTTC.